The 16 T cell receptor beta chains listed next were all sequenced from one sample in a study of CD8 T cells in ankylosing spondylitis. MiXCR, applied by TCRdb to the 5' RACE reads, yields one record per CDR3 protein. The sample records about 160,000 distinct CDR3 sequences, about a sixth being singletons. Source material: blood, either unsorted or a sorted T cell fraction (not recorded which). The receptors derive from a male donor with ankylosing spondylitis or in good health (not recorded which).

V gene TRBV12-3 or TRBV12-4 combines with J gene TRBJ2-3, with 10 nucleotides matching TRBD1. V lost 3 bases, J lost 6 bases, and 6 bases stayed unmatched. The CDR3 consists of 15 residues. For the CDR3, the DNA is TGTGCCAGCAGTTTTGACAGGGGGCCCAGGGATACGCAGTATTTT. This gives the protein CASSFDRGPRDTQYF.

At least ten counts were recorded for this clonotype. The chain uses TRBV5-1 and TRBJ2-1; 10 nucleotides align to TRBD2. V shed 1 base and J 0 bases; nucleotides not matched to a gene: 4. CDR1 SGHRS and CDR2 YFSETQ come from the germline V gene. The CDR3 covers 17 residues. DNA of the CDR3: TGCGCCAGCAGCTTGTTGGCTAGCGGGAGCTCCTACAATGAGCAGTTCTTC. This codes for CASSLLASGSSYNEQFF. Together with reference TRBV5-1 and TRBJ2-1, the CDR3 gives the full variable domain: KAGVTQTPRYLIKTRGQQVTLSCSPISGHRSVSWYQQTPGQGLQFLFEYFSETQRNKGNFPGRFSGRQFSNSRSEMNVSTLELGDSALYLCASSLLASGSSYNEQFFGPGTRLTVL.

The V and J genes are TRBV7-2 and TRBJ2-3, with a tentative D call TRBD2 (6 bases). Germline V gene sequence: CDR1 SGHTA, CDR2 FQGNSA. The CDR3 length is 15 residues. Trimming removed 4 bases at V and 2 bases at J, with 13 bases between. The CDR3 here is CASSWSGQSTDTQYF. The CDR3 bases are TGTGCCAGCAGCTGGAGCGGGCAATCCACAGATACGCAGTATTTT.

This chain joins TRBV29-1 and TRBJ2-3; a weak D match, TRBD2 (6 bases). This CDR3 comprises 12 residues. Germline loops: CDR1 SQVTM, CDR2 ANQGSEA. Trimming removed 8 bases from V and 8 bases from J, with 17 bases in between. CDR3 coding DNA: TGCAGCCTTGGGGAGGACCCCCCTACGCAGTATTTT. Its protein is CSLGEDPPTQYF.

The chain joins TRBV7-9 to TRBJ2-7; D not certain. Trimming shortened V by 5 bases and J by 6 bases, and 17 bases separated the two germline ends. The germline V gene encodes CDR1 SEHNR and CDR2 FQNEAQ (reference sequence). The CDR3 sequence is 14 residues long. CDR3 sequence reads: CASSPSLSPGEQYF. In DNA form, the CDR3 reads TGTGCCAGCAGCCCCAGTTTGTCCCCGGGCGAGCAGTACTTC. Based on the CDR3 plus reference TRBV7-9 and TRBJ2-7, the full variable domain is DTGVSQNPRHKITKRGQNVTFRCDPISEHNRLYWYRQTLGQGPEFLTYFQNEAQLEKSRLLSDRFSAERPKGSFSTLEIQRTEQGDSAMYLCASSPSLSPGEQYFGPGTRLTVT.

This clonotype was detected many times. The chain joins TRBV20-1 to TRBJ1-5, with D possibly being TRBD1 (6 bases). The germline V and J ends were trimmed by 6 bases and 12 bases, with 12 bases remaining between them. CDR1 DFQATT and CDR2 SNEGSKA come from the germline V gene (reference sequence). The length of the CDR3 is 10 residues. In DNA, the CDR3 is TGCAGTGCGAGACAGGAGAACCAGCATTTT. Its translation: CSARQENQHF.

This clonotype occurred many times. The chain recombines TRBV7-7 with TRBJ2-2, with 8 bases lining up with TRBD1. This CDR3 is built from 14 residues. Trimming removed 6 bases from V and 6 bases from J; junction bases left unmatched: 6. Germline CDR1 and CDR2: SSHAT and FNYEAQ (reference sequence). In nucleotides, the CDR3 is TGTGCCAGCAGGGAACAGGGGGGCGCCGGGGAGCTGTTTTTT. Protein: CASREQGGAGELFF.

The chain recombines TRBV28 with TRBJ2-7, with D possibly being TRBD1 or TRBD2 (6 bases each). Germline lookup yields CDR1 MDHEN and CDR2 SYDVKM. CDR3 length: 14 amino acids. The V end was cut by 6 bases, the J end by 2 bases, with 14 bases between. The CDR3 bases are TGTGCCAGCAGGGAGGGGGAGTGGCCCTACGAGCAGTACTTC. Its translation is CASREGEWPYEQYF. Supplemented by reference TRBV28 and TRBJ2-7, the full variable domain reads DVKVTQSSRYLVKRTGEKVFLECVQDMDHENMFWYRQDPGLGLRLIYFSYDVKMKEKGDIPEGYSVSREKKERFSLILESASTNQTSMYLCASREGEWPYEQYFGPGTRLTVT.

This clonotype occurred a few times. The chain recombines TRBV7-2 with TRBJ1-3, with D unresolved. Deletions cut 5 bases from V and 0 bases from J, with 14 bases between. From germline, CDR1 is SGHTA and CDR2 FQGNSA. The CDR3 extends over 16 amino acids. This chain's CDR3 is CASSPRGAPSGNTIYF. CDR3 bases: TGTGCCAGCAGCCCGCGGGGAGCTCCCTCTGGAAACACCATATATTTT.

As concerns this clonotype: A much larger clone is a single base away; this may be a read error. This chain joins TRBV20-1 and TRBJ1-6; no reliable D call. Per germline, CDR1 DFQATT and CDR2 SNEGSKA (reference sequence). The CDR3 has 16 residues. In DNA, the CDR3 is TGCTGTGCTAGAGATCAGTTAATGGGAAATAATTCACCCCTCCACTTT. This codes for CCARDQLMGNNSPLHF.

The sample holds a few counts of this clonotype. The rearrangement uses TRBV7-9 and TRBJ2-5, with 7 bases that match TRBD2. The CDR3 runs 16 residues. Germline CDR1 is SEHNR and CDR2 is FQNEAQ (reference sequence). Losses at the gene ends were 1 base for V and 3 bases for J; bases not matched to a gene: 8. This chain's CDR3 is CASSLGASGAEETQYF. Written as DNA, the CDR3 is TGTGCCAGCAGCTTAGGGGCTAGCGGAGCAGAAGAGACCCAGTACTTC.

The chain combines TRBV4-1 with TRBJ1-1; 7 nucleotides agree with TRBD1. Germline assignment: CDR1 MGHRA and CDR2 YSYEKL. The CDR3 runs 15 residues. Losses at the gene ends were 3 bases for V and 6 bases for J; bases not matched to a gene: 10. The DNA of the CDR3 is TGCGCCAGCAGCCAGACAGGGATGTTAATCTCTGAAGCTTTCTTT. Its translation: CASSQTGMLISEAFF.

The table lists this clonotype with a few counts. The chain uses TRBV19 and TRBJ2-2; 7 bases map to TRBD1. The V gene's germline CDR1 is LNHDA and CDR2 SQIVND (reference sequence). With 2 bases clipped from V and 8 bases from J, the junction kept 8 bases outside the gene matches. The CDR3 spans 15 residues. CDR3 nucleotide sequence: TGTGCCAGTAGTATAATGGGGACAGCTCCTGGGGAGCTGTTTTTT. Translation: CASSIMGTAPGELFF.

CDR3 loop: CASPTGNNQPQHF. Written as DNA, the CDR3 is TGTGCCAGCCCGACAGGGAATAATCAGCCCCAGCATTTT. The J gene is TRBJ1-5, the V gene TRBV11-3, with TRBD1 matching over 7 bases. Per germline, CDR1 SGHNT and CDR2 YENEEA. This CDR3 contains 13 residues. V trimming: 8 bases; J trimming: 4 bases; junction bases outside the gene matches: 5.

Many counts were recorded for this clonotype. The rearrangement joins TRBV12-3 or TRBV12-4 to TRBJ2-7; D perhaps matches TRBD1 (6 bases). The CDR3 is 13 residues long. Trimming left V 2 bases short and J 5 bases short, with 10 bases between. CDR3 bases: TGTGCCAGCAGTTTATCAGGGACAAACGAGCAGTACTTC. Residues: CASSLSGTNEQYF.

This clonotype was observed at least ten times. The chain carries TRBV5-1 and TRBJ2-7; no reliable D call. V was pared by 0 bases and J by 3 bases, with 7 bases between. The germline gives CDR1 SGHRS, CDR2 YFSETQ. CDR3 length: 13 residues. The CDR3 coding sequence is TGCGCCAGCAGCTTGGTCGGCCTCTACGAGCAGTACTTC. It codes for CASSLVGLYEQYF.